This TCR beta chain was identified in a study of immune cell composition in non-small cell lung cancer. Study-level background: Histologic subtype was mainly adenocarcinoma or squamous cell carcinoma. Study outcomes and limitations: TIL tumour reactivity correlated with maximal tumour-associated clone frequency in adenocarcinoma.

There are 11 residues in the CDR3. Germline V gene data show CDR1 as MNHNS and CDR2 as SASEGT. V lost 5 bases and J lost 5, with 6 bases in between. Data came from immunoSEQ multiplex PCR; TCRdb stores just in-frame clones and leaves some out. The sample includes 15,000 or so clones, 77% of them seen just once. Normal lung was sampled as far from the tumour as possible, at least 3 cm. DNA was extracted from unsorted cell suspensions stored frozen. Turning to this clone: Its antigen is unidentified. This specimen includes other DNA sequences encoding the same CDR3.

The data also belong to a second study, concerning CD4 T cells in lung cancer.

V is TRBV6-1 and J is TRBJ1-1; D is uncertain. The source is a human donor with non-small cell lung cancer. What was sequenced was non-adjacent lung tissue. CDR3 in DNA: TGTGCCAGCAGTCAAGGGACTGAAGCTTTCTTT. Translation gives CASSQGTEAFF.